The 12 T cell receptor beta chains in this list originate from one sample, sequenced in a study of blood T cell repertoires in COVID-19. Using immunoSEQ multiplex PCR, the repertoire was profiled, and TCRdb retains in-frame clones only, with some absent. The sample has roughly 200,000 clones; just under 90% are singletons. Sample: PBMCs or T cells enriched from blood (not recorded which). The receptor set was obtained from a woman between 25 and 40 years old with acute COVID-19.

This chain's CDR3 is CASSYDPGRKTQYF. In nucleotides, the CDR3 is TGTGCCAGCAGCTATGATCCAGGGCGAAAGACCCAGTACTTC. The rearrangement joins TRBV7-9 to TRBJ2-5, with a weak D call TRBD1 (5 bases). This CDR3 comprises 14 residues. Looked up from germline, CDR1 is SEHNR and CDR2 is FQNEAQ (reference sequence). V shed 4 bases and J shed 6 bases, with 15 bases lying between them.

The chain uses TRBV2 and TRBJ1-6; 9 nucleotides match TRBD1. The germline gives CDR1 SNHLY, CDR2 FYNNEI. The CDR3 is made up of 15 amino acids. V dropped 6 bases and J dropped 6; count of bases not matched to a gene: 6. CDR3 coding DNA: TGTGCCAGCAGAAAGGACAGGGGTAGTAATTCACCCCTCCACTTT. Its protein is CASRKDRGSNSPLHF. Based on the CDR3 plus reference TRBV2 and TRBJ1-6, the full variable domain is EPEVTQTPSHQVTQMGQEVILRCVPISNHLYFYWYRQILGQKVEFLVSFYNNEISEKSEIFDDQFSVERPDGSNFTLKIRSTKLEDSAMYFCASRKDRGSNSPLHFGNGTRLTVT.

The chain is built from TRBV2 and TRBJ1-2; D is perhaps TRBD1 (5 bases). Germline lookup yields CDR1 SNHLY and CDR2 FYNNEI. The CDR3 runs 12 residues. V lost 3 bases, J lost 8 bases, and 10 bases lay in between. The CDR3 DNA reads as TGTGCCAGCAGTGAGGAGGGACGCGGCTACACCTTC. It translates to CASSEEGRGYTF.

CDR3 region: CASSLATSGWETQYF. The CDR3 DNA follows: TGTGCCAGCAGCTTAGCAACTAGCGGATGGGAGACCCAGTACTTC. The chain carries TRBV11-2 and TRBJ2-5; 8 bases are a match to TRBD2. In germline, CDR1 is SGHAT, CDR2 FQNNGV. V was pared by 1 base and J by 5 bases, with 6 bases of the junction left unmatched. CDR3 length: 15 residues.

On this clone itself: This same CDR3 is encoded by further DNA sequences in the sample. This rearrangement joins TRBV18 to TRBJ2-2, with TRBD1 as a possible D gene (6 bases). The V gene's germline CDR1 is KGHSH and CDR2 LQKENI. The CDR3 is 15 amino acids. V shed 1 base and J shed 6 bases, with 12 bases lying between them. The DNA for the CDR3 is TGTGCCAGCTCACCACGTGCAGGGGAATCCGGGGAGCTGTTTTTT. It encodes CASSPRAGESGELFF.

This chain connects TRBV11-2 to TRBJ2-5, with 7 bases matching TRBD1. CDR1 SGHAT and CDR2 FQNNGV come from the germline V gene. After removal of 1 base from V and 2 bases from J, the junction contained 7 bases not matched to a gene. The CDR3 covers 16 residues. The CDR3 spells CASSLGADRKQETQYF. In DNA form, the CDR3 reads TGTGCCAGCAGCTTAGGGGCGGACAGGAAACAAGAGACCCAGTACTTC.

The V gene is TRBV29-1, the J gene TRBJ1-1, with D uncertain. The ends were cut back, 0 bases at V and 3 bases at J, with 8 bases in the middle. This CDR3 comprises 13 residues. The germline CDR1 and CDR2 sequences are SQVTM and ANQGSEA. The CDR3 is CSVEERRDTEAFF. The CDR3 DNA is TGCAGCGTTGAAGAACGACGGGACACTGAAGCTTTCTTT.

V is TRBV19 and J is TRBJ1-2; D uncertain. The V end was cut by 6 bases, the J end by 4 bases, with 15 bases between. The CDR3 consists of 14 residues. CDR1 and CDR2 (germline): LNHDA, SQIVND (reference sequence). The CDR3 coding sequence is TGTGCCAGTAGGGAGTCCCCGGTAGGCTATGGCTACACCTTC. Its protein is CASRESPVGYGYTF. Complete variable domain (other parts from reference TRBV19 and TRBJ1-2): DGGITQSPKYLFRKEGQNVTLSCEQNLNHDAMYWYRQDPGQGLRLIYYSQIVNDFQKGDIAEGYSVSREKKESFPLTVTSAQKNPTAFYLCASRESPVGYGYTFGSGTRLTVV.

About this clone itself: In the same sample, other DNA sequences code for this CDR3. The J gene is TRBJ2-6, the V gene TRBV6-5; D possibly corresponds to TRBD2 (6 bases). Trimming removed 6 bases at V and 0 bases at J, with 6 bases between. CDR1 and CDR2 (germline): MNHEY, SVGAGI. This CDR3 is 14 amino acids long. CDR3 nucleotide sequence: TGTGCCAGCAGGGGGGGCTCTGGGGCCAACGTCCTGACTTTC. Translating it yields CASRGGSGANVLTF.

V usage is TRBV13 and J usage is TRBJ1-5, with D maybe TRBD1 (6 bases). CDR1 is PRHDT, CDR2 FYEKMQ, per germline (reference sequence). The CDR3 runs to 14 residues. The germline V and J ends were trimmed by 5 bases and 2 bases, with 10 bases remaining between them. CDR3 coding DNA: TGTGCCAGCAGCGCGACAGGTCGCAATCAGCCCCAGCATTTT. Protein product: CASSATGRNQPQHF.

The V call is TRBV28, the J call TRBJ1-3; D may be TRBD1 (6 bases). The CDR3 loop spans 17 amino acids. The germline V and J ends were trimmed by 8 bases and 2 bases, with 22 bases remaining between them. The germline V gene encodes CDR1 MDHEN and CDR2 SYDVKM. In DNA form, the CDR3 reads TGTGCCAGCGCTAGCTCTGGTTTGGGGGGGCCTGGAAACACCATATATTTT. Translation: CASASSGLGGPGNTIYF.

The gene calls are TRBV6-5 and TRBJ1-2; 7 nucleotides match TRBD1. Germline V gene sequence: CDR1 MNHEY, CDR2 SVGAGI. The CDR3 is 15 residues long. Trimming at V came to 6 bases and at J to 3 bases, leaving 10 bases not matched to a gene. The CDR3 nucleotides read TGTGCCAGCAGCCCCGACAGGGCTACCTACTATGGCTACACCTTC. Translating gives CASSPDRATYYGYTF.